This T cell receptor (beta chain) is from a study of cytomegalovirus exposure and HLA in healthy donors. The CDR3 consists of 13 residues. CDR1 and CDR2 (germline): SGHKS, YYEKEE (reference sequence). Trimming left V 1 base short and J 6 bases short, with 10 bases between. This PCR relied on a set of 60 Vbeta primers and 13 Jbeta primers. Method: immunoSEQ multiplex PCR; TCRdb's copy keeps in-frame clones and lacks some. The data hold around 190,000 clones, with roughly 85% observed a single time. The receptor comes from a woman in her forties or fifties in good health and CMV-seronegative. Input material: PBMCs. The gene calls are TRBV5-5 and TRBJ1-1, with D unresolved. This CDR3 reads CASSLQDSAEAFF. The CDR3 DNA is TGTGCCAGCAGCTTGCAGGATTCGGCTGAAGCTTTCTTT.